The 17 T cell receptor beta chains below all came from one sample that was sequenced in a study of blood T cell repertoires in COVID-19. Data came from immunoSEQ multiplex PCR; TCRdb stores just in-frame clones and leaves some out. The sample yields about 200,000 clones, roughly 80% seen once. Material: peripheral blood. The source of these receptors is a woman aged 80 or older with COVID-19, enrolled during active disease.

This chain links TRBV5-1 with TRBJ1-4; the D is unclear. This CDR3 has 14 residues. Germline CDR1 is SGHRS and CDR2 is YFSETQ. V dropped 0 bases and J dropped 1 base, with 4 bases sitting between them. This CDR3 reads CASSLAVTNEKLFF. CDR3 sequence (DNA): TGCGCCAGCAGCTTGGCGGTAACTAATGAAAAACTGTTTTTT.

V is TRBV5-4 and J is TRBJ1-1, with D tentatively TRBD1 (5 bases). The CDR3 is made up of 15 amino acids. Per the germline V gene, CDR1 is SGHNT and CDR2 is YYREEE (reference sequence). Trimming removed 4 bases from V and 4 bases from J, with 17 bases in between. The CDR3 spells CASSRRGVGSTEAFF. The CDR3 region has the DNA TGTGCCAGCAGCCGGCGGGGGGTGGGGAGCACTGAAGCTTTCTTT.

The chain carries TRBV5-8 and TRBJ2-7; 13 bases match TRBD2. CDR3 length: 16 residues. Germline V gene data show CDR1 as SGHTS and CDR2 as YDEGEE. J was trimmed by 9 bases and V by 4 bases; bases with no gene match: 13. Here the CDR3 reads CASSQGVGLAGEVQYF. CDR3 in DNA: TGTGCCAGCAGCCAAGGGGTAGGACTAGCGGGAGAGGTGCAGTACTTC.

The CDR3 DNA reads as TGCGCCAGCAGCTTGCCGACAGGGGAGGGCGGGGAGCTGTTTTTT. This codes for CASSLPTGEGGELFF. This chain links TRBV5-1 with TRBJ2-2, with D possibly being TRBD1 (8 bases). V was shortened by 1 base and J by 7 bases, with 14 bases between the two germline ends. Per germline, CDR1 SGHRS and CDR2 YFSETQ. CDR3 length equals 15 residues.

The CDR3 reads CASSIGDSPPPLHF. DNA of the CDR3: TGTGCCAGCAGCATCGGGGACAGTCCACCACCCCTCCACTTT. V gene TRBV9 combines with J gene TRBJ1-6; 7 bases are shared with TRBD1. This CDR3 has 14 amino acids. The germline V gene has CDR1 SGDLS and CDR2 YYNGEE. After removal of 4 bases from V and 11 bases from J, the junction contained 9 bases not matched to a gene. The whole variable domain, filled in from reference TRBV9 and TRBJ1-6, reads DSGVTQTPKHLITATGQRVTLRCSPRSGDLSVYWYQQSLDQGLQFLIQYYNGEERAKGNILERFSAQQFPDLHSELNLSSLELGDSALYFCASSIGDSPPPLHFGNGTRLTVT.

The genes are TRBV7-9 and TRBJ2-2, with 9 nucleotides matching TRBD1. CDR1 SEHNR and CDR2 FQNEAQ come from the germline V gene (reference sequence). The CDR3 contains 15 residues. Losses at the gene ends were 1 base for V and 5 bases for J; bases not matched to a gene: 2. CDR3 DNA sequence: TGTGCCAGCAGCTTAGGGACAGGGGTGACCGGGGAGCTGTTTTTT. Translated: CASSLGTGVTGELFF.

The V call is TRBV3-1 (or the pseudogene TRBV3-2), the J call TRBJ2-2, with a tentative D call TRBD2 (6 bases). The length of the CDR3 is 15 residues. From germline, CDR1 is LGHDT and CDR2 YNNKEL (reference sequence). The germline V and J ends were trimmed by 2 bases and 4 bases, with 11 bases remaining between them. The CDR3 sequence: CASSQPGGGTGELFF. CDR3 bases: TGTGCCAGCAGCCAACCCGGGGGTGGCACCGGGGAGCTGTTTTTT.

This chain connects TRBV6-1 to TRBJ2-3, with 7 bases matching TRBD1. J gave up 2 bases and V 3 bases, and 8 bases lay outside the gene matches. The CDR3 covers 16 residues. Germline values: CDR1 MNHNS, CDR2 SASEGT. The CDR3 is CASSDQGGGITDTQYF. CDR3 sequence (DNA): TGTGCCAGCAGTGACCAAGGGGGCGGCATCACAGATACGCAGTATTTT.

The V call is TRBV7-2, the J call TRBJ2-5, with 12 bases identical to TRBD2. Germline CDR1 and CDR2: SGHTA and FQGNSA. V was pared by 4 bases and J by 5 bases, with 5 bases of the junction left unmatched. This CDR3 contains 15 residues. The CDR3, as DNA: TGTGCCAGCAGCTCTCTAGCGGGGGGGCGGGAGACCCAGTACTTC. It codes for CASSSLAGGRETQYF.

As DNA, the CDR3 is TGCGCCAGCAGCTTGGAGGGGGGGACGAATTCACCCCTCCACTTT. It specifies CASSLEGGTNSPLHF. This rearrangement joins TRBV5-1 to TRBJ1-6; the D gene is possibly TRBD1 (6 bases). V gave up 0 bases and J gave up 7 bases, with 11 bases separating them. Per the germline V gene, CDR1 is SGHRS and CDR2 is YFSETQ. The CDR3 contains 15 residues.

The V call is TRBV2, the J call TRBJ1-2; no reliable D call. This CDR3 is built from 16 residues. The V and J ends lost 1 base and 5 bases respectively, with 17 bases between them. Germline lookup yields CDR1 SNHLY and CDR2 FYNNEI. In DNA form, the CDR3 reads TGTGCCAGCAGTGAAGGGGGAGCTTATCCTCAATATGGCTACACCTTC. It yields the protein CASSEGGAYPQYGYTF.

The chain carries TRBV3-1 (or the pseudogene TRBV3-2) and TRBJ2-7; 10 nucleotides match TRBD2. The CDR3 is 14 residues long. Germline CDR1 is LGHDT and CDR2 is YNNKEL (reference sequence). V was clipped by 4 bases and J by 0 bases; unmatched bases: 0. The CDR3 protein is CASSPSGGSYEQYF. The CDR3 DNA reads TGTGCCAGCAGCCCTAGCGGGGGCTCCTACGAGCAGTACTTC.

This sequence joins TRBV9 and TRBJ2-7; 10 bases are shared with TRBD1. CDR1 and CDR2 (germline): SGDLS, YYNGEE. The CDR3 sequence is 17 residues long. After removal of 7 bases from V and 2 bases from J, the junction contained 15 bases not matched to a gene. The CDR3 DNA reads as TGTGCCAGCTCAAAGACAGGGGGCGATTTGTTAACCTACGAGCAGTACTTC. Translated, it gives CASSKTGGDLLTYEQYF.

This clone is a singleton in its sample. The J gene is TRBJ2-3, the V gene TRBV7-9, with TRBD2 as a possible D gene (5 bases). The germline V gene encodes CDR1 SEHNR and CDR2 FQNEAQ (reference sequence). Between the trimmed V and J ends, which lost 1 base and 2 bases, there was a span of 10 bases. The CDR3 is 15 residues long. In DNA, the CDR3 is TGTGCCAGCAGCTTAGGTGGACTTGTCACAGATACGCAGTATTTT. It translates to CASSLGGLVTDTQYF.

In DNA form, the CDR3 reads TGCAGCGTCCGGCGGCAGGGTAAAGAGACCCAGTACTTC. Translated: CSVRRQGKETQYF. This sequence joins TRBV29-1 and TRBJ2-5; possibly TRBD1 for D (5 bases). V was cut by 6 bases and J by 3 bases, with 14 bases left in between. Germline V gene data show CDR1 as SQVTM and CDR2 as ANQGSEA. The CDR3 is made up of 13 amino acids.

The V call is TRBV5-1, the J call TRBJ1-3; TRBD1 matches 7 bases. CDR3 length: 15 residues. Trimming at V came to 2 bases and at J to 1 base, leaving 3 bases not matched to a gene. Germline V gene lookup returns CDR1 SGHRS and CDR2 YFSETQ. The DNA for the CDR3 is TGCGCCAGCAGCTTTACAGGGGAGTCTGGAAACACCATATATTTT. As protein: CASSFTGESGNTIYF. Using reference TRBV5-1 and TRBJ1-3 for the parts outside the CDR3, the full variable domain is KAGVTQTPRYLIKTRGQQVTLSCSPISGHRSVSWYQQTPGQGLQFLFEYFSETQRNKGNFPGRFSGRQFSNSRSEMNVSTLELGDSALYLCASSFTGESGNTIYFGEGSWLTVV.

This clone was seen a single time. The chain recombines TRBV29-1 with TRBJ1-5, with TRBD1 identical over 7 bases. V shed 6 bases, J shed 0 bases, and the junction held 8 bases outside the gene matches. There are 15 residues in the CDR3. Germline values: CDR1 SQVTM, CDR2 ANQGSEA. The CDR3 region is CSVRDSYYSNQPQHF. CDR3 DNA sequence: TGCAGCGTCCGGGACAGCTATTATAGCAATCAGCCCCAGCATTTT.